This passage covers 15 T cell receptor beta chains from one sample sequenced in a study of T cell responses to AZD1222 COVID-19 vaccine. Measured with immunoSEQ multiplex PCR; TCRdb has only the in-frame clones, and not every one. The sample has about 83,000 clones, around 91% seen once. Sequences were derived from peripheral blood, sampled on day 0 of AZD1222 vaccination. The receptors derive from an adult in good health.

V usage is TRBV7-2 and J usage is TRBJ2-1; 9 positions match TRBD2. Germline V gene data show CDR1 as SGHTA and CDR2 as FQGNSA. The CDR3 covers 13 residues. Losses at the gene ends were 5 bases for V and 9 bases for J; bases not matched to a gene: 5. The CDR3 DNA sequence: TGTGCCAGCAGCACGGGACTAGCAAGTGAGCAGTTCTTC. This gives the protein CASSTGLASEQFF.

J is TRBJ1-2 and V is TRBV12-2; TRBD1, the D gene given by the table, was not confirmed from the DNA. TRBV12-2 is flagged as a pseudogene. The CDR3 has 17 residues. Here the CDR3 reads CASRLDLFPGTVSGYTF. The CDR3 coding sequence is TGTGCAAGTCGCTTAGACTTATTCCCCGGGACAGTAAGCGGCTACACCTTC.

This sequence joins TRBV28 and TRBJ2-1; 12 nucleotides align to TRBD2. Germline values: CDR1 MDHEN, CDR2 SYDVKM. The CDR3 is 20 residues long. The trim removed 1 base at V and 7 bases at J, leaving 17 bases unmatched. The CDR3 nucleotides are TGTGCCAGCAGTTTATCCCCGTTTACTTGGACTAGCGGGAATGGGAATGAGCAGTTCTTC. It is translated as CASSLSPFTWTSGNGNEQFF.

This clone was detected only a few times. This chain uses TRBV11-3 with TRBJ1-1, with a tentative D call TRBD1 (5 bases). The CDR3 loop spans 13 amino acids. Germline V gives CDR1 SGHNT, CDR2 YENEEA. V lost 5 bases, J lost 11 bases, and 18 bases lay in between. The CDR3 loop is CASSPVAGGMAFF. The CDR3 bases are TGTGCCAGCAGCCCAGTCGCCGGGGGGATGGCTTTCTTT.

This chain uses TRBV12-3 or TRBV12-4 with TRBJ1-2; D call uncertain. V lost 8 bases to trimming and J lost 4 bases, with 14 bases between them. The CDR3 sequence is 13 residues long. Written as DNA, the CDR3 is TGTGCCAGCGCCTACGGACCGGGCTATGGCTACACCTTC. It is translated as CASAYGPGYGYTF.

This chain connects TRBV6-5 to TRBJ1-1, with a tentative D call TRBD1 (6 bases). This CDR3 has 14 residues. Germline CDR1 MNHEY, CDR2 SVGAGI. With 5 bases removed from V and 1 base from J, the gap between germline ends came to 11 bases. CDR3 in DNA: TGTGCCAGCAGTAATCTACAGGGGAACACTGAAGCTTTCTTT. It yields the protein CASSNLQGNTEAFF.

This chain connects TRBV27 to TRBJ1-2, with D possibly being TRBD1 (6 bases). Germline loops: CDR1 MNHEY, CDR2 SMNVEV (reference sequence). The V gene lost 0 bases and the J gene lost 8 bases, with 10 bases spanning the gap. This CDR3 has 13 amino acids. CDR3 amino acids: CASSLSGQLGYTF. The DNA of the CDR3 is TGTGCCAGCAGTTTATCAGGACAGCTAGGCTACACCTTC.

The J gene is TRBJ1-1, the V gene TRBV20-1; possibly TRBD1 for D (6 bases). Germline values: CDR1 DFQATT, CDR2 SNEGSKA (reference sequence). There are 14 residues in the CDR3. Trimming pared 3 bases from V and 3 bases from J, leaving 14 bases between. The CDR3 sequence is CSASRGGRDTEAFF. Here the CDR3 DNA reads TGCAGTGCTAGTCGGGGGGGCCGGGACACTGAAGCTTTCTTT.

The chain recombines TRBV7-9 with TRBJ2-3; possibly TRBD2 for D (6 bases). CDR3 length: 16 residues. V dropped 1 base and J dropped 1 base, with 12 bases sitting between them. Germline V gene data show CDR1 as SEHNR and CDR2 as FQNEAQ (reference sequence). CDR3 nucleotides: TGTGCCAGCAGCTTAGGGGCCGGGGGAGGCACAGATACGCAGTATTTT. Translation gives CASSLGAGGGTDTQYF.

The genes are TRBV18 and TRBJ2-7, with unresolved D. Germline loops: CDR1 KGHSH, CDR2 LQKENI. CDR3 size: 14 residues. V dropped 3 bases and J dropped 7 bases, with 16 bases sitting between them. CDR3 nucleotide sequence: TGTGCCAGCTCACCGTCTGAAGCCGTTTGGGAGCAGTACTTC. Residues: CASSPSEAVWEQYF.

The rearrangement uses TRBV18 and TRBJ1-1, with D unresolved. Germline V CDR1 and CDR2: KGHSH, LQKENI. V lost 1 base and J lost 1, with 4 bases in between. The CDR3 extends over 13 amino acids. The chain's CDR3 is CASSPQKNTEAFF. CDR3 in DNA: TGTGCCAGCTCACCACAGAAGAACACTGAAGCTTTCTTT.

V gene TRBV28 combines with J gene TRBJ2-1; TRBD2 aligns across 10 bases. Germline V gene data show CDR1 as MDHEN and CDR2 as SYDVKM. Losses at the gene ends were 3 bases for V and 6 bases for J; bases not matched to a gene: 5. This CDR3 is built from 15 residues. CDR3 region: CASSFASGGSNEQFF. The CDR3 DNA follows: TGTGCCAGCAGTTTCGCTAGCGGGGGAAGCAATGAGCAGTTCTTC.

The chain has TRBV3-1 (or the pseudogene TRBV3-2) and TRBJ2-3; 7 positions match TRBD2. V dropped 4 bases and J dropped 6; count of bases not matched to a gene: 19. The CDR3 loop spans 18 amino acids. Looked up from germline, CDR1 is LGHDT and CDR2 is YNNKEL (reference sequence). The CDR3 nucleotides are TGTGCCAGCAGCCTCCTCCCGCTAGCGGAGGGTTTTTCGGATACGCAGTATTTT. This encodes CASSLLPLAEGFSDTQYF.

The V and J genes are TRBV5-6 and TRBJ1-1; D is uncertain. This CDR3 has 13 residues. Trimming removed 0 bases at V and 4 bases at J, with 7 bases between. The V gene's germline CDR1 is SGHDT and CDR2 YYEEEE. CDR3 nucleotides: TGTGCCAGCAGCTTGGAGACGGTCACTGAAGCTTTCTTT. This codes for CASSLETVTEAFF.

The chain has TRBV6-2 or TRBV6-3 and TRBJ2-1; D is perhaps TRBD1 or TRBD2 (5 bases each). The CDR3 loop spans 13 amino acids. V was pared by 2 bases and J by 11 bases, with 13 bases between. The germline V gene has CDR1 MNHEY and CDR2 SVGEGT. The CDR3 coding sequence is TGTGCCAGCAGTTACCCCCGAGAGGGGAAGCAGTTCTTC. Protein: CASSYPREGKQFF.